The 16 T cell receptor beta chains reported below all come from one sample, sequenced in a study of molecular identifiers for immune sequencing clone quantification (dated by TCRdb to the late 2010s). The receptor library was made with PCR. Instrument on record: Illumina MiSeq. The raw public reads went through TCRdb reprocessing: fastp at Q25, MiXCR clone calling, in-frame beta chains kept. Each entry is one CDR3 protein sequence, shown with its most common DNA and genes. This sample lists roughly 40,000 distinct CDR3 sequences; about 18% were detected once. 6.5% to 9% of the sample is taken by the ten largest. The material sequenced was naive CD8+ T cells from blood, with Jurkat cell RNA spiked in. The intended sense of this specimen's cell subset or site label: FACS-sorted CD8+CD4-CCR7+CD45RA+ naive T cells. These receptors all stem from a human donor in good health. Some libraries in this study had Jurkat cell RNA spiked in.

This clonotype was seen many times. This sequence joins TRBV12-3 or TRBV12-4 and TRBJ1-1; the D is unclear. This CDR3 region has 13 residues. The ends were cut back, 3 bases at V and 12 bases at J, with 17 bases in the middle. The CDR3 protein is CASSFIRLTGTFF. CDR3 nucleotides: TGTGCCAGCAGTTTTATTCGGTTGACGGGGACTTTCTTT.

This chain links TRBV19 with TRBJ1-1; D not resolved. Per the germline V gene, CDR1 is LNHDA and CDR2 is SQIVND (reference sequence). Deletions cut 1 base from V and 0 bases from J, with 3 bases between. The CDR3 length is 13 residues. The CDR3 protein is CASSIGMNTEAFF. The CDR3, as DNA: TGTGCCAGTAGTATAGGAATGAACACTGAAGCTTTCTTT.

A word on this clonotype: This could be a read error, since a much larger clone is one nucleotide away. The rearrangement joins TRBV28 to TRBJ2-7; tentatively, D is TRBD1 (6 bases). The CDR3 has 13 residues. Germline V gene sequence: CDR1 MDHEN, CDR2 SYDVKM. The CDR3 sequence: CASSVRGQYEQHF. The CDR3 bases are TGTGCCAGCAGTGTCAGGGGTCAGTACGAGCAGCACTTC.

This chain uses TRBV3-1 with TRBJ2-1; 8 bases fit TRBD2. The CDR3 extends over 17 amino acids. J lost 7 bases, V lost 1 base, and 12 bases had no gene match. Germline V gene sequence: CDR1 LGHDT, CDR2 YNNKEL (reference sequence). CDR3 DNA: TGTGCCAGCAGCCAAGCCAGGCTAGCGGGCCCTGGGAATGAGCAGTTCTTC. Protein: CASSQARLAGPGNEQFF.

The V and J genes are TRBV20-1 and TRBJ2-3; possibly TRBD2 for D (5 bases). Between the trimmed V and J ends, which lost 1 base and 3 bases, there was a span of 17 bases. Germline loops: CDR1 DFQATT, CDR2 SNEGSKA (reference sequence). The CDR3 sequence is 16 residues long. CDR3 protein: CSARGTSGEMTDTQYF. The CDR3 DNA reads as TGCAGTGCTAGAGGTACCAGCGGAGAGATGACAGATACGCAGTATTTT.

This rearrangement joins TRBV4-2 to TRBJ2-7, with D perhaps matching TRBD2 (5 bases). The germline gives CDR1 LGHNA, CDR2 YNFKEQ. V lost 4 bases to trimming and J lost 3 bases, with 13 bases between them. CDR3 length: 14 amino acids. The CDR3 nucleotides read TGTGCCAGCAGCCCCGAGTTGCGGGTCTACGAGCAGTACTTC. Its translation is CASSPELRVYEQYF.

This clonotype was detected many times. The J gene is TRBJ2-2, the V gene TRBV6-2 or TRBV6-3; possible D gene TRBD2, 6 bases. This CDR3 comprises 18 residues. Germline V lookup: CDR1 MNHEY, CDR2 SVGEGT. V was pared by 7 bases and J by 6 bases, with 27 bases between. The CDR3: CASTPGLYLAWRAGELFF. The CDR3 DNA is TGTGCCAGCACCCCCGGACTATACCTCGCGTGGCGCGCCGGGGAGCTGTTTTTT.

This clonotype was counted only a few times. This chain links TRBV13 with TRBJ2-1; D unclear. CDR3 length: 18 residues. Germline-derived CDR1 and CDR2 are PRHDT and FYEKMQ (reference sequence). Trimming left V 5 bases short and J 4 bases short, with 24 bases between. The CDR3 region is CASSPYWTERKGYNEQFF. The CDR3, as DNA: TGTGCCAGCAGCCCATATTGGACGGAGCGTAAAGGTTACAATGAGCAGTTCTTC.

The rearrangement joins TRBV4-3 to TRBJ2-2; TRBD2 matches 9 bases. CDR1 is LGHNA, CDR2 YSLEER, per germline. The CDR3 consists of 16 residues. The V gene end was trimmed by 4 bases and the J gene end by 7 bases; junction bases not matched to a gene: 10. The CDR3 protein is CASSLEAGGIIGELFF. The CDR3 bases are TGCGCCAGCAGCCTTGAAGCGGGAGGAATCATCGGGGAGCTGTTTTTT.

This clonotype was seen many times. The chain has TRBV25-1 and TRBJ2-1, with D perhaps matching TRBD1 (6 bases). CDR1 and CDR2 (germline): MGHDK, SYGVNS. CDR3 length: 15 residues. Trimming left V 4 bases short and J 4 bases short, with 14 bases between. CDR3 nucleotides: TGTGCCAGCAGTGCTACCTGGACAGCTTACAATGAGCAGTTCTTC. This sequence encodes CASSATWTAYNEQFF.

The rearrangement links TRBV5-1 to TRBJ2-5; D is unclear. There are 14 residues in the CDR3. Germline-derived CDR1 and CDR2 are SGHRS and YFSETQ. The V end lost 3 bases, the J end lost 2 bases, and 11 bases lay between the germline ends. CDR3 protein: CASSSPIQQETQYF. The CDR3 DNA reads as TGCGCCAGCAGCTCCCCGATTCAGCAAGAGACCCAGTACTTC.

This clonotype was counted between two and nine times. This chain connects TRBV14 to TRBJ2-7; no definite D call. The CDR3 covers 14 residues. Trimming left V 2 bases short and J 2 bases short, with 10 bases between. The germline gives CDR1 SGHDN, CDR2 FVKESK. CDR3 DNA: TGTGCCAGCAGCCAATTCTCCCAGCCCTACGAGCAGTACTTC. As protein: CASSQFSQPYEQYF.

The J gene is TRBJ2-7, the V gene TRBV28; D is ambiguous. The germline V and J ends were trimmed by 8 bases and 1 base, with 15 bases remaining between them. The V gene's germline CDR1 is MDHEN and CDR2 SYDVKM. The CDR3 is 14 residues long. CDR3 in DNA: TGTGCCAGCCAGATCGGACGGTTTTCCTACGAGCAGTACTTC. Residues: CASQIGRFSYEQYF.

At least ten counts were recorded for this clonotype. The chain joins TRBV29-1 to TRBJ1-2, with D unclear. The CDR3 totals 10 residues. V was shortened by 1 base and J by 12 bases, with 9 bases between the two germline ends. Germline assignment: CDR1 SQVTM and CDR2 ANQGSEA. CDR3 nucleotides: TGCAGCGTTGAAGGCCCGTTTAACACCTTC. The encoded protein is CSVEGPFNTF.

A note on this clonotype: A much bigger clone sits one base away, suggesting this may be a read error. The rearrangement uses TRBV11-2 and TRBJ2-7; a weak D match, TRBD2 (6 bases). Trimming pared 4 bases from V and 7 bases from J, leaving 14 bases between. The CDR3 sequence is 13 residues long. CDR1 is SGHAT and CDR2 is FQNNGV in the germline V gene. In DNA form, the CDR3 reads TGTGCCAGCAGCTCCTTTCGGGAGTGGGAGCAGTACTTC. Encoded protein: CASSSFREWEQYF.

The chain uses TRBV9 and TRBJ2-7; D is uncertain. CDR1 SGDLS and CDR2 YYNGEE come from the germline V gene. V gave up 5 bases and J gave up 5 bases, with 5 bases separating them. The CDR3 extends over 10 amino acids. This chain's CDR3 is CASRGNEQYF. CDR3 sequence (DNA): TGTGCCAGCAGAGGGAACGAGCAGTACTTC.